This T cell receptor (beta chain) is drawn from a study of shared clonotypes between healthy human individuals. Amplification in unsorted PBMC replicate PCRs started from approximately 300 ng DNA, which equals about 28,000 T cell genomes. Only in-frame clones appear in the TCRdb table, and some are missing; sequencing was by immunoSEQ multiplex PCR. Seen here are about 460,000 clones, 77% observed once, and the top ten hold approximately 12%. This CDR3 has 15 amino acids. Deletions cut 6 bases from V and 0 bases from J, with 11 bases between. The germline gives CDR1 LNHDA, CDR2 SQIVND (reference sequence).

The sample comprised PBMCs. The chain uses TRBV19 and TRBJ1-4; a possible D gene is TRBD1 (5 bases). The receptor's source is a woman in her 40s in good health. Some clones in this sample may be carry-over from other donors' samples. CDR3 coding DNA: TGTGCCAGTAGCGCAGGGAGGTCAACTAATGAAAAACTGTTTTTT. This codes for CASSAGRSTNEKLFF.